The clone carrying this TCR beta chain was recorded at least ten times. Its antigen is unidentified. V dropped 1 base and J dropped 0 bases, with 9 bases sitting between them. The CDR3 is made up of 15 amino acids. The data were taken from a study of T cells in Graves' hyperthyroidism and ophthalmopathy. Amplification targeted TCR beta CDR3 regions from RNA transcripts. Using the HTBI primer set, a first-round RT-PCR was run on the TCR CDR3. TCRdb called the multiplex PCR reads again in MiXCR, with one record for every CDR3 protein. The table shows about 640,000 distinct CDR3 sequences, with 20% to 25% occurring only once. The study, taken as a whole, reports: Blood also held most thyroid clonotypes expanded beyond 0.001. The model made its ophthalmopathy prediction, and onset followed a median 6.5 months later.

The PBMCs had their origin in around 10 ml of fresh peripheral blood. Material: blood. The genes are TRBV12-3 or TRBV12-4 and TRBJ1-1; D gene unclear. The sequence was collected from a man between 25 and 39 years old with Graves' ophthalmopathy. CDR3 protein: CASSLEASMNTEAFF. The CDR3 nucleotides are TGTGCCAGCAGTTTAGAGGCCAGCATGAACACTGAAGCTTTCTTT.